Described below is a single T cell receptor (beta chain) sequence and its context. The V gene's germline CDR1 is SGHAT and CDR2 FQNNGV. The CDR3 contains 14 residues. The V and J ends lost 5 bases and 10 bases, in that order; junction bases with no gene match: 6. These data belong to a study of blood T cell repertoires in COVID-19. As for the study in general: COVID-19 samples from acute and convalescent phases originated in the United States, Italy and Spain. T cells, B-cell-depleted T cells, or PBMCs supplied cDNA or gDNA.

Methods used by the authors: Amplification from reference gene primers served as the basis for estimated nucleated cell counts. Some clones are missing from TCRdb's copy, which holds only in-frame ones; the method was immunoSEQ multiplex PCR. Clone size and V and J calls were adopted from that table, with D and trimming inferred from the DNA. The sample carries roughly 180,000 clones, approximately 85% recorded once. The sequencing sample was made of peripheral blood. The chain couples TRBV11-2 to TRBJ1-6, with TRBD1 matching over 9 bases. The clonotype originates from a woman in her sixties with acute or convalescent COVID-19. CDR3 coding DNA: TGTGCCAGCAGCCGACAGGGGGAGAGATCACCCCTCCACTTT. As protein: CASSRQGERSPLHF.